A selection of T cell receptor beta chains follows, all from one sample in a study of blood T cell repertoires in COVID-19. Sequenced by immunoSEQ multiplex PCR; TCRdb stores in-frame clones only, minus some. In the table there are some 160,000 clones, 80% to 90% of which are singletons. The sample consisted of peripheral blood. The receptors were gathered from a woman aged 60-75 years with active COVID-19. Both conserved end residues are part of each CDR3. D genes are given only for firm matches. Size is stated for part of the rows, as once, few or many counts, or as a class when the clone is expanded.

CDR3nt: TGTGCCAGCAGTTTAGTGGGAGGGGTGGCAGATACGCAGTATTTT; CDR3aa: CASSLVGGVADTQYF; d_gene: TRBD2; j_gene: TRBJ2-3; abundance: NA; v_gene: TRBV28
CDR3nt: TGCGCCAGCAGCCAAGATCGCAGGACTAATGAAAAACTGTTTTTT; CDR3aa: CASSQDRRTNEKLFF; d_gene: NA; j_gene: TRBJ1-4; abundance: NA; v_gene: TRBV4-1
CDR3nt: TGTGCCAGCAGTGACTCCGGACACCCTAATGAGCAGTTCTTC; CDR3aa: CASSDSGHPNEQFF; d_gene: NA; j_gene: TRBJ2-1; abundance: few; v_gene: TRBV6-4
CDR3nt: TGTGCCAGCAGCCCCGGACAGCAAGAGACCCAGTACTTC; CDR3aa: CASSPGQQETQYF; d_gene: NA; j_gene: TRBJ2-5; abundance: NA; v_gene: TRBV11-2
CDR3nt: TGTGCCAGCAGCCCGAGCGGGAGGGCCTACGAGCAGTACTTC; CDR3aa: CASSPSGRAYEQYF; d_gene: TRBD2; j_gene: TRBJ2-7; abundance: NA; v_gene: TRBV6-2/TRBV6-3
CDR3nt: TGTGCCTGGAGTGTAGGAGGGTCCCAGTACTTC; CDR3aa: CAWSVGGSQYF; d_gene: NA; j_gene: TRBJ2-5; abundance: once; v_gene: TRBV30
CDR3nt: TGTGCCAGCAGTTTTTCCGGGACAGGCAGGGAAAAACTGTTTTTT; CDR3aa: CASSFSGTGREKLFF; d_gene: TRBD1; j_gene: TRBJ1-4; abundance: NA; v_gene: TRBV28
CDR3nt: TGTGCCAGCTCACCACCGACTCCGGGCTCCTACAATGAGCAGTTCTTC; CDR3aa: CASSPPTPGSYNEQFF; d_gene: NA; j_gene: TRBJ2-1; abundance: NA; v_gene: TRBV18
CDR3nt: TGTGCCAGCAGCCAAGGCGGGATCTACAATGAGCAGTTCTTC; CDR3aa: CASSQGGIYNEQFF; d_gene: NA; j_gene: TRBJ2-1; abundance: NA; v_gene: TRBV3-1/TRBV3-2
CDR3nt: TGTGCCAGCAGCCTCGCCGGGGGAGCGGGCTACGAGCAGTACTTC; CDR3aa: CASSLAGGAGYEQYF; d_gene: NA; j_gene: TRBJ2-7; abundance: NA; v_gene: TRBV7-2
CDR3nt: TGTGCCAGCAGTTTACCGGGAGCCGGGTCCTACGAGCAGTACTTC; CDR3aa: CASSLPGAGSYEQYF; d_gene: NA; j_gene: TRBJ2-7; abundance: NA; v_gene: TRBV28
CDR3nt: TGTGCCAGCAGCTTGGCGGGGAGTACAAACAATCAGCCCCAGCATTTT; CDR3aa: CASSLAGSTNNQPQHF; d_gene: NA; j_gene: TRBJ1-5; abundance: NA; v_gene: TRBV5-6
CDR3nt: TGTGCCAGCAGACCGGTAGGGGGGGCACGAAGCATTCAGTACTTC; CDR3aa: CASRPVGGARSIQYF; d_gene: NA; j_gene: TRBJ2-4; abundance: NA; v_gene: TRBV27
CDR3nt: TGTGCCACCAGCAGAGTCTACCAAGAGACCCAGTACTTC; CDR3aa: CATSRVYQETQYF; d_gene: NA; j_gene: TRBJ2-5; abundance: NA; v_gene: TRBV15
CDR3nt: TGTGCCAGCAGCTTAGGGGGGGCTGGAAACACCATATATTTT; CDR3aa: CASSLGGAGNTIYF; d_gene: NA; j_gene: TRBJ1-3; abundance: few; v_gene: TRBV7-9
CDR3nt: TGTGCCACCAGCGGGACTAGCCTGGATACGCAGTATTTT; CDR3aa: CATSGTSLDTQYF; d_gene: TRBD2; j_gene: TRBJ2-3; abundance: NA; v_gene: TRBV15
CDR3nt: TGTGCCAGCAGCTTAGGCCAGGCGGGTCTCTATGGCTACACCTTC; CDR3aa: CASSLGQAGLYGYTF; d_gene: NA; j_gene: TRBJ1-2; abundance: NA; v_gene: TRBV11-2
CDR3nt: TGTGCCAGCAGCGGGACAGGGGAAAATCAGCCCCAGCATTTT; CDR3aa: CASSGTGENQPQHF; d_gene: TRBD1; j_gene: TRBJ1-5; abundance: NA; v_gene: TRBV6-5
CDR3nt: TGCGCCAGCAGTCGGACAGGACCTCACGATGGCTACACCTTC; CDR3aa: CASSRTGPHDGYTF; d_gene: TRBD1; j_gene: TRBJ1-2; abundance: NA; v_gene: TRBV10-2
CDR3nt: TGTGCCAGCAGCCAAGGGGGGCGCGTCTACACCTTC; CDR3aa: CASSQGGRVYTF; d_gene: NA; j_gene: TRBJ1-2; abundance: NA; v_gene: TRBV14
CDR3nt: TGTGCCGGACAGGGGGCGAACACCGGGGAGCTGTTTTTT; CDR3aa: CAGQGANTGELFF; d_gene: TRBD1; j_gene: TRBJ2-2; abundance: NA; v_gene: TRBV30
CDR3nt: TGTGCCAGCAGCTTAACCCGCAGGGGTAATTCACCCCTCCACTTT; CDR3aa: CASSLTRRGNSPLHF; d_gene: NA; j_gene: TRBJ1-6; abundance: NA; v_gene: TRBV7-3
CDR3nt: TGTGCCACCAGCAAAGGGGCTTTTGAGCTAGCGGGAAGTGAGCAGTACTTC; CDR3aa: CATSKGAFELAGSEQYF; d_gene: TRBD2; j_gene: TRBJ2-7; abundance: few; v_gene: TRBV15
CDR3nt: TGTGCCAGCAGCTTATGGCCCCCGGGACTAGCGGCCGAGACCCAGTACTTC; CDR3aa: CASSLWPPGLAAETQYF; d_gene: TRBD2; j_gene: TRBJ2-5; abundance: once; v_gene: TRBV7-2
CDR3nt: TGTGCCAGCACAATGTTGGGGGGTTCACCCCTCCACTTT; CDR3aa: CASTMLGGSPLHF; d_gene: NA; j_gene: TRBJ1-6; abundance: NA; v_gene: TRBV12-3/TRBV12-4
CDR3nt: TGCGCCAGCAGCCGAGCGGAGGTAAATAGCAATCAGCCCCAGCATTTT; CDR3aa: CASSRAEVNSNQPQHF; d_gene: NA; j_gene: TRBJ1-5; abundance: few; v_gene: TRBV4-3
CDR3nt: TGTGCCAGCAGCTCTAGCGGGAGACGGGAGACCCAGTACTTC; CDR3aa: CASSSSGRRETQYF; d_gene: TRBD2; j_gene: TRBJ2-5; abundance: NA; v_gene: TRBV7-9
CDR3nt: TGTGCCAGCAGGCTTTCTCAGGGTTCACCCCTCCACTTT; CDR3aa: CASRLSQGSPLHF; d_gene: NA; j_gene: TRBJ1-6; abundance: few; v_gene: TRBV3-1/TRBV3-2
CDR3nt: TGTGCCAGCAGCTTCGGACTAAACACCGGGGAGCTGTTTTTT; CDR3aa: CASSFGLNTGELFF; d_gene: NA; j_gene: TRBJ2-2; abundance: NA; v_gene: TRBV11-2
CDR3nt: TGTGCCAGCAGCCCAGGACTAGCGGGGGTAAGCACAGATACGCAGTATTTT; CDR3aa: CASSPGLAGVSTDTQYF; d_gene: TRBD2; j_gene: TRBJ2-3; abundance: once; v_gene: TRBV5-6
CDR3nt: TGTGCCAGTAGTAAGTTGACTAGCGGGACCCAAGAGACCCAGTACTTC; CDR3aa: CASSKLTSGTQETQYF; d_gene: TRBD2; j_gene: TRBJ2-5; abundance: NA; v_gene: TRBV19
CDR3nt: TGTGCCAGCTCACCCCGGGTGATAGCGGGAGGGCCCGTTTACTTCGAGCAGTACTTC; CDR3aa: CASSPRVIAGGPVYFEQYF; d_gene: TRBD2; j_gene: TRBJ2-7; abundance: NA; v_gene: TRBV18
CDR3nt: TGTGCCAGCAGTGAATTGGACAGGGGGGCCTACAATGAGCAGTTCTTC; CDR3aa: CASSELDRGAYNEQFF; d_gene: TRBD1; j_gene: TRBJ2-1; abundance: NA; v_gene: TRBV6-1
CDR3nt: TGTGCCAGCAGCCAAGCTGGGACTAGCGGGAGAGGAGAGACCCAGTACTTC; CDR3aa: CASSQAGTSGRGETQYF; d_gene: TRBD2; j_gene: TRBJ2-5; abundance: NA; v_gene: TRBV14
CDR3nt: TGTGCCAGCAGCTTAGTCACCAACAGGGGGGATGGCTACACCTTC; CDR3aa: CASSLVTNRGDGYTF; d_gene: TRBD1; j_gene: TRBJ1-2; abundance: NA; v_gene: TRBV7-2
CDR3nt: TGTGCCAGCAGCAGGGGGGCTAGCGGGGGTGAGCAGTTCTTC; CDR3aa: CASSRGASGGEQFF; d_gene: TRBD2; j_gene: TRBJ2-1; abundance: NA; v_gene: TRBV5-4
CDR3nt: TGTGCCAGCTCACAAAGGGCTAGCGGGAGATTCTACGAGCAGTACTTC; CDR3aa: CASSQRASGRFYEQYF; d_gene: TRBD2; j_gene: TRBJ2-7; abundance: NA; v_gene: TRBV6-6
CDR3nt: TGTGCCAGCAGCTCGACGCCGGGGGCTAACTATGGCTACACCTTC; CDR3aa: CASSSTPGANYGYTF; d_gene: NA; j_gene: TRBJ1-2; abundance: NA; v_gene: TRBV11-2
CDR3nt: TGTGCCAGCAGCCAAGATACTTATAGAAACGAGCAGTACTTC; CDR3aa: CASSQDTYRNEQYF; d_gene: NA; j_gene: TRBJ2-7; abundance: once; v_gene: TRBV14
CDR3nt: TGTGCCAGCAGCATAAGACTAGTTGGCGAGCAGTACTTC; CDR3aa: CASSIRLVGEQYF; d_gene: NA; j_gene: TRBJ2-7; abundance: NA; v_gene: TRBV5-5
CDR3nt: TGTGCCAGCAGTAGGGGTGACACTGAAGCTTTCTTT; CDR3aa: CASSRGDTEAFF; d_gene: NA; j_gene: TRBJ1-1; abundance: NA; v_gene: TRBV7-9
CDR3nt: TGTGCCACCAGTGCGGGGGTCATAAGCGCCTACGAGCAGTACTTC; CDR3aa: CATSAGVISAYEQYF; d_gene: NA; j_gene: TRBJ2-7; abundance: NA; v_gene: TRBV24-1
CDR3nt: TGCGCCAGCAGTGAGCCCAATTCAGGGACTTTCTTT; CDR3aa: CASSEPNSGTFF; d_gene: NA; j_gene: TRBJ1-1; abundance: NA; v_gene: TRBV10-1
CDR3nt: TGTGCCAGCTCACCCGTCGGGACTAGCGGGAGTAATGAGCAGTTCTTC; CDR3aa: CASSPVGTSGSNEQFF; d_gene: TRBD2; j_gene: TRBJ2-1; abundance: NA; v_gene: TRBV18
CDR3nt: TGCAGCGTGGGACTAGCGGGAGCTCGCACAGATACGCAGTATTTT; CDR3aa: CSVGLAGARTDTQYF; d_gene: TRBD2; j_gene: TRBJ2-3; abundance: NA; v_gene: TRBV29-1
CDR3nt: TGTGCCAGCAGCACCGGCGGGATCTACGAGCAGTACTTC; CDR3aa: CASSTGGIYEQYF; d_gene: NA; j_gene: TRBJ2-7; abundance: NA; v_gene: TRBV6-5
CDR3nt: TGTGCCAGCAGACCCCCGCAGGGCGGTGAAGCTTTCTTT; CDR3aa: CASRPPQGGEAFF; d_gene: NA; j_gene: TRBJ1-1; abundance: NA; v_gene: TRBV6-6
CDR3nt: TGTGCCAGCAGCTTAGGACTAGGGGAGAACTATGGCTACACCTTC; CDR3aa: CASSLGLGENYGYTF; d_gene: NA; j_gene: TRBJ1-2; abundance: few; v_gene: TRBV11-2
CDR3nt: TGTGCCAGCAGCCCCCGGGGGGGGTCGTACCAAGAGACCCAGTACTTC; CDR3aa: CASSPRGGSYQETQYF; d_gene: TRBD2; j_gene: TRBJ2-5; abundance: NA; v_gene: TRBV9
CDR3nt: TGTGCCAGCAGAGCTAGCGTCAGCACAGATACGCAGTATTTT; CDR3aa: CASRASVSTDTQYF; d_gene: NA; j_gene: TRBJ2-3; abundance: NA; v_gene: TRBV11-1
CDR3nt: TGTGCCAGCTCACCACCCCTAGCGGGAGGGTTGAATGAGCAGTTCTTC; CDR3aa: CASSPPLAGGLNEQFF; d_gene: TRBD2; j_gene: TRBJ2-1; abundance: NA; v_gene: TRBV18
CDR3nt: TGTGCCATCAGTGCTAAGGGACAGGGGGCTAGAGGAAACACTGAAGCTTTCTTT; CDR3aa: CAISAKGQGARGNTEAFF; d_gene: TRBD1; j_gene: TRBJ1-1; abundance: once; v_gene: TRBV10-3
CDR3nt: TGTGCCAGCAGCGGAAGGGGGCAAAACGAGCAGTACTTC; CDR3aa: CASSGRGQNEQYF; d_gene: TRBD1; j_gene: TRBJ2-7; abundance: once; v_gene: TRBV7-2
CDR3nt: TGTGCCAGCAGCCCCACAGGGAAACCCCACGAGCAGTACTTC; CDR3aa: CASSPTGKPHEQYF; d_gene: NA; j_gene: TRBJ2-7; abundance: NA; v_gene: TRBV7-9
CDR3nt: TGCGCCAGCAGCTTGAGCGGGAGGCCCCAAGAGACCCAGTACTTC; CDR3aa: CASSLSGRPQETQYF; d_gene: TRBD2; j_gene: TRBJ2-5; abundance: NA; v_gene: TRBV5-1
CDR3nt: TGTGCCAGCAGCACTATTGGGCGCGGGGGGGTTGGAGCTAATGAAAAACTGTTTTTT; CDR3aa: CASSTIGRGGVGANEKLFF; d_gene: NA; j_gene: TRBJ1-4; abundance: NA; v_gene: TRBV28